This T cell receptor beta chain was profiled in a study of early T cells in non-severe SARS-CoV-2 infection. Study summary: It was bulk RNA from unsorted whole blood that was sequenced, and the chains were unpaired.

This clonotype was counted at least ten times. Individual cDNA molecules received unique molecular identifiers during library preparation. MiXCR, applied by TCRdb to the 5' RACE reads, yields one record per CDR3 protein. The sample lists 60,000 to 75,000 distinct CDR3 sequences; 12% were seen once. The CDR3 covers 13 residues. V lost 8 bases, J lost 8 bases, and 16 bases lay in between. In germline, CDR1 is SSHAT, CDR2 FNYEAQ (reference sequence). What was sequenced was whole blood. The chain employs TRBV7-7 and TRBJ2-1, with D perhaps assigned TRBD1 or TRBD2 (5 bases each). The origin of this receptor is an adult who was a healthcare worker with PCR-confirmed SARS-CoV-2 infection or an uninfected control (not recorded which). The DNA of the CDR3 is TGTGCCAGCGACCGGGGACGATCGGATGAGCAGTTCTTC. Translated, it gives CASDRGRSDEQFF.